The 24 T cell receptor beta chains below come from one sample, sequenced in a study of tumor-infiltrating lymphocytes in primary liver carcinoma (dated by TCRdb to 2016 to 2017). Blood RNA was extracted from unsorted whole blood with TRIzol reagent; germline DNA came from the DNeasy Blood & Tissue kit. These reads were obtained on an Illumina HiSeq 2500. Using a constant-region primer and ProtoScript II reverse transcriptase, TCRbeta-specific cDNA was reverse-transcribed from 500 ng total RNA. The TCRbeta libraries were prepared through three rounds of nested multiplex PCR following a slightly modified ARM-PCR procedure. Each of the first two PCR rounds ran for nine to ten cycles and used multiplex TRBV1-TRBV30 forward primers together with a Cbeta reverse primer. TCRdb passed the public sequencing reads through fastp at Q25 and MiXCR, retaining productive beta sequences. Each entry is one CDR3 protein sequence, shown with its most common DNA and genes. In all, the sample holds approximately 210,000 distinct CDR3 sequences, and approximately 64% of those were seen once. Approximately 6.5% of the sample is held by the ten biggest clonotypes.

Sequenced: peripheral blood. These receptors were taken from an older woman with primary liver carcinoma and hepatitis B virus infection.

This clonotype counts as medium-sized (0.01 to 0.1%). This chain joins TRBV29-1 and TRBJ2-7; TRBD2 is a possible D gene (6 bases). V lost 5 bases and J lost 6, with 17 bases in between. Germline V gives CDR1 SQVTM, CDR2 ANQGSEA. The CDR3 is made up of 13 amino acids. CDR3 sequence: CSVTRHSAGEQYF. The DNA of the CDR3 is TGCAGCGTTACGCGACACTCAGCGGGCGAGCAGTACTTC.

The chain couples TRBV11-2 to TRBJ2-7, with 9 bases aligning to TRBD1. V lost 6 bases to trimming and J lost 5 bases; unmatched junction nucleotides: 11. This CDR3 region has 15 residues. CDR1 is SGHAT, CDR2 FQNNGV, per germline. In DNA form, the CDR3 reads TGTGCCAGCAGTTCTGGGGACAGGGCGGCAGACGAGCAGTACTTC. It is translated as CASSSGDRAADEQYF.

This clonotype has at least ten counts. V and J are TRBV6-5 and TRBJ1-1; possibly TRBD1 for D (5 bases). The CDR3 spans 13 residues. Germline V gives CDR1 MNHEY, CDR2 SVGAGI. Trimming took 5 bases from V and 0 from J, leaving 7 bases between them. Written as DNA, the CDR3 is TGTGCCAGCAGTCAGGGCGTGAACACTGAAGCTTTCTTT. Its protein is CASSQGVNTEAFF.

There are many counts of this clonotype. This sequence joins TRBV6-1 and TRBJ2-6; no clear D. The germline V gene has CDR1 MNHNS and CDR2 SASEGT. The CDR3 runs 16 residues. Trimming took off 2 bases at V and 3 bases at J, with 11 bases between the two ends. The CDR3 here is CASSELHLVGANVLTF. As DNA, the CDR3 is TGTGCCAGCAGTGAACTACATCTGGTTGGGGCCAACGTCCTGACTTTC.

In its sample, this clonotype was seen once. Possible read error: a much larger clone is one base away. The chain is built from TRBV10-3 and TRBJ2-5, with D possibly TRBD1 on 6 matching bases. The length of the CDR3 is 16 residues. Germline loops: CDR1 ENHRY, CDR2 SYGVKD. The CDR3 is CTISEKLTGNQETQYF. CDR3 DNA sequence: TGTACCATCAGTGAGAAATTGACAGGCAACCAAGAGACCCAGTACTTC.

The V gene is TRBV12-3 or TRBV12-4, the J gene TRBJ1-6; D not certain. Trimming took off 5 bases at V and 5 bases at J, with 10 bases between the two ends. This CDR3 has 14 amino acids. The CDR3 loop reads CASSKGSHNSPLHF. The CDR3 coding sequence is TGTGCCAGCAGTAAGGGATCGCATAATTCACCCCTCCACTTT.

This clonotype was seen at least ten times. The chain combines TRBV29-1 with TRBJ2-3; TRBD2 aligns across 12 bases. The CDR3 extends over 15 amino acids. Germline V gene lookup returns CDR1 SQVTM and CDR2 ANQGSEA. After removal of 4 bases from V and 0 bases from J, the junction contained 2 bases not matched to a gene. DNA for the CDR3: TGCAGCGTTGTGACTAGCGGGAGAAGCACAGATACGCAGTATTTT. Protein sequence: CSVVTSGRSTDTQYF.

Details on this clonotype: Mismatch with germline at one junction end may stem from a read error. The chain links TRBV11-2 to TRBJ2-1; TRBD1 matches at 8 bases. This CDR3 has 13 amino acids. Germline CDR1 reads SGHAT; CDR2 reads FQNNGV. CDR3 amino acids: CASSSDRDNDQFF. The CDR3 bases are TGTGCCAGCAGCTCGGACAGGGACAATGATCAGTTCTTC. The complete variable domain, with remaining parts taken from reference TRBV11-2 and TRBJ2-1, reads EAGVAQSPRYKIIEKRQSVAFWCNPISGHATLYWYQQILGQGPKLLIQFQNNGVVDDSQLPKDRFSAERLKGVDSTLKIQPAKLEDSAVYLCASSSDRDNDQFFGPGTRLTVL.

This clonotype was seen a handful of times. The rearrangement links TRBV10-3 to TRBJ1-1; tentatively, D is TRBD1 (6 bases). Trimming stripped 0 bases from V and 4 bases from J, with 15 bases between. The CDR3 extends over 16 amino acids. Germline lookup yields CDR1 ENHRY and CDR2 SYGVKD. CDR3 loop: CAISESRGGGTTEAFF. For the CDR3, the DNA is TGTGCCATCAGTGAGTCGAGGGGCGGGGGCACCACTGAAGCTTTCTTT.

This clonotype was seen repeatedly, ten times or more. The junction departs from the called germline gene at one end, perhaps through a read error. The rearrangement links TRBV28 to TRBJ2-7; 8 bases line up with TRBD2. The CDR3 sequence is 12 residues long. Germline loops: CDR1 MDHEN, CDR2 SYDVKM. Here the CDR3 reads CEGGLAGYEQYF. CDR3 DNA: TGCGAAGGGGGGCTAGCGGGCTACGAGCAGTACTTC.

For this clonotype: A much larger clone lies one base from this, so it may be a read error. This chain uses TRBV4-1 with TRBJ1-6, with a tentative D call TRBD1 (6 bases). Per the germline V gene, CDR1 is MGHRA and CDR2 is YSYEKL. Trimming cost V 1 base and J 10 bases, with 14 bases left between them. This CDR3 region has 15 residues. This CDR3 reads CASSQGGHSYSPLHF. The CDR3 DNA reads TGCGCCAGCAGCCAAGGGGGACATTCCTACTCACCCCTCCACTTT.

This clonotype was seen once. The chain has TRBV11-2 and TRBJ2-1, with TRBD2 as a possible D gene (5 bases). This CDR3 spans 14 amino acids. V was cut by 5 bases and J by 9 bases, with 17 bases left in between. CDR1 SGHAT and CDR2 FQNNGV come from the germline V gene. This CDR3 is CASSIHPLVLEQFF. Written as DNA, the CDR3 is TGTGCCAGCAGCATACACCCACTAGTTCTTGAGCAGTTCTTC.

The J gene is TRBJ2-7, the V gene TRBV6-1; D might be TRBD2 (6 bases). The CDR3 runs to 15 residues. From germline, CDR1 is MNHNS and CDR2 SASEGT. The V and J ends lost 5 bases and 4 bases respectively, with 18 bases between them. The CDR3 loop is CASSIDGGRTYEQYF. CDR3 coding DNA: TGTGCCAGCAGTATTGACGGGGGTAGGACATACGAGCAGTACTTC.

Concerning this clonotype: One junction end does not reproduce the germline sequence, and a read error may be involved. The genes are TRBV29-1 and TRBJ1-2; D ambiguous. This CDR3 spans 14 amino acids. Germline values: CDR1 SQVTM, CDR2 ANQGSEA. This CDR3 reads CSIDPGRGDYGYTF. In DNA, the CDR3 is TGTAGCATTGACCCTGGGCGGGGAGACTATGGCTACACCTTC.

The chain links TRBV12-3 or TRBV12-4 to TRBJ2-7; D might be TRBD2 (5 bases). This CDR3 region has 14 residues. Trimming took off 5 bases at V and 2 bases at J, with 13 bases between the two ends. CDR3 in DNA: TGTGCCAGCAGTAGGAGGATACCTCCCTACGAGCAGTACTTC. Its translation: CASSRRIPPYEQYF.

The CDR3 reads CSARVIAGCYNEQFF. In DNA form, the CDR3 reads TGCAGTGCTAGGGTGATAGCGGGATGCTACAATGAGCAGTTCTTC. The J gene is TRBJ2-1, the V gene TRBV20-1; 8 bases map to TRBD2. The CDR3 sequence is 15 residues long. The V gene end was trimmed by 3 bases and the J gene end by 3 bases; junction bases not matched to a gene: 7. Germline values: CDR1 DFQATT, CDR2 SNEGSKA (reference sequence).

This chain joins TRBV6-5 and TRBJ1-5; D unclear. Between the trimmed V and J ends, which lost 0 bases and 2 bases, there was a span of 20 bases. The CDR3 spans 19 residues. Germline lookup yields CDR1 MNHEY and CDR2 SVGAGI. CDR3 nucleotides: TGTGCCAGCAGTTACTCGATAGGTTATAGACTGCATTGCAATCAGCCCCAGCATTTT. Residues: CASSYSIGYRLHCNQPQHF.

For this clonotype: A much larger clone differs from this one at a single base, so this may be a read error. The chain employs TRBV6-6 and TRBJ1-2, with no clear D. This CDR3 comprises 13 residues. CDR1 and CDR2 from the germline V gene are MNHNY and SVGAGI (reference sequence). The CDR3 region has the DNA TGTGCCAACAGTTACGGGGAGGTTTATGGCTACACCTTC. This sequence encodes CANSYGEVYGYTF.

In the case of this clonotype: The junction departs from germline at one end; a sequencing error may be responsible. The chain has TRBV4-1 and TRBJ2-3; D might be TRBD1 or TRBD2, each matching 5 bases. CDR3 length equals 18 residues. Germline V gives CDR1 MGHRA, CDR2 YSYEKL. The CDR3 DNA reads as TGTGCCAGCAGCCAAGATCGGGGCGGCTCCACCCGCACAGATACGCCGTATTTT. This codes for CASSQDRGGSTRTDTPYF.

This clonotype was counted ten times or more. This chain uses TRBV5-6 with TRBJ1-1; D is uncertain. The CDR3 is made up of 13 amino acids. Trimming pared 2 bases from V and 2 bases from J, leaving 7 bases between. Per germline, CDR1 SGHDT and CDR2 YYEEEE. CDR3 sequence (DNA): TGTGCCAGCAGCTTTAGGCCCAACACTGAAGCTTTCTTT. Its protein product is CASSFRPNTEAFF.

Turning to this clonotype: This clone may be a read error of a much larger clone one base away. The chain uses TRBV12-3 or TRBV12-4 and TRBJ2-5; a possible D gene is TRBD1 (5 bases). CDR3 length: 14 residues. The V and J ends lost 5 bases and 5 bases respectively, with 15 bases between them. The CDR3 DNA follows: TGTGCCAGCAGTGGATCGAACAAGGGGGAGACCCAGTACTTC. Translated: CASSGSNKGETQYF.

As regards this clonotype: This may be a read error: a much more frequent sequence differs by one nucleotide. Here the CDR3 reads CANSLGGLYQETQYF. CDR3 in DNA: TGTGCCAACAGTCTTGGGGGCTTGTACCAAGAGACCCAGTACTTC. The V and J genes are TRBV28 and TRBJ2-5, with D possibly being TRBD1 (6 bases). CDR1 MDHEN and CDR2 SYDVKM come from the germline V gene. CDR3 size: 15 residues.

The rearrangement links TRBV2 to TRBJ2-7; 12 bases fit TRBD2. Looked up from germline, CDR1 is SNHLY and CDR2 is FYNNEI. There are 13 residues in the CDR3. V was clipped by 6 bases and J by 12 bases; unmatched bases: 9. The CDR3 bases are TGTGCCAGCAGAGAACGACTAGCGGGAGTTACGTACTTC. As protein: CASRERLAGVTYF. The whole variable domain, filled in from reference TRBV2 and TRBJ2-7, reads EPEVTQTPSHQVTQMGQEVILRCVPISNHLYFYWYRQILGQKVEFLVSFYNNEISEKSEIFDDQFSVERPDGSNFTLKIRSTKLEDSAMYFCASRERLAGVTYFGPGTRLTVT.

Many counts were recorded for this clonotype. CDR3 in amino acids: CASSLADRANTEAFF. CDR3 sequence (DNA): TGTGCCAGCAGTTTAGCGGACAGAGCCAACACTGAAGCTTTCTTT. The rearrangement uses TRBV12-3 or TRBV12-4 and TRBJ1-1; a weak D match, TRBD1 (6 bases). The V end was cut by 0 bases, the J end by 2 bases, with 10 bases between. The CDR3 runs to 15 residues.